Below are 29 T cell receptor beta chains sequenced from a single sample in a study of cytomegalovirus exposure and HLA in healthy donors. PCR was performed using 60 Vbeta and 13 Jbeta primers. Using immunoSEQ multiplex PCR, the repertoire was profiled, and TCRdb retains in-frame clones only, with some absent. The data hold roughly 76,000 clones, with roughly 78% observed a single time. Sequences were obtained from PBMCs. Receptors were obtained from a man between 25 and 39 years old in good health and CMV-seronegative.

This clone was counted once. The chain uses TRBV5-1 and TRBJ1-2, with D perhaps TRBD1 (6 bases). CDR3 length: 14 residues. CDR1 is SGHRS, CDR2 YFSETQ, per germline. V lost 0 bases, J lost 8 bases, and 14 bases lay in between. CDR3 nucleotides: TGCGCCAGCAGCTTGGGGACCGTCCAGGGGGGCTACACCTTC. It encodes CASSLGTVQGGYTF.

This clone was found a few times. The V and J genes are TRBV5-8 and TRBJ2-5; D not certain. Germline V gene lookup returns CDR1 SGHTS and CDR2 YDEGEE. This CDR3 has 13 residues. The V end lost 4 bases, the J end lost 1 base, and 8 bases lay between the germline ends. The CDR3 DNA sequence: TGTGCCAGCAGCGTCTTCTCCCAAGAGACCCAGTACTTC. This translates into CASSVFSQETQYF. Full variable domain (missing parts from reference TRBV5-8 and TRBJ2-5): EAGVTQSPTHLIKTRGQQATLRCSPISGHTSVYWYQQALGLGLQFLLWYDEGEERNRGNFPPRFSGRQFPNYSSELNVNALELEDSALYLCASSVFSQETQYFGPGTRLLVL.

V usage is TRBV9 and J usage is TRBJ2-3; 7 bases are shared with TRBD1. CDR1 is SGDLS and CDR2 is YYNGEE in the germline V gene. The trim removed 2 bases at V and 3 bases at J, leaving 6 bases unmatched. CDR3 size: 15 residues. CDR3 loop: CASSVGTVFTDTQYF. DNA for the CDR3: TGTGCCAGCAGCGTGGGGACAGTGTTTACAGATACGCAGTATTTT.

This clone was recorded only once. The chain combines TRBV29-1 with TRBJ1-4; 7 nucleotides agree with TRBD1. V was clipped by 4 bases and J by 7 bases; unmatched bases: 6. Germline CDR1 reads SQVTM; CDR2 reads ANQGSEA. The CDR3 is 13 residues long. Written as DNA, the CDR3 is TGCAGCGTTGGGGCCACAGGGGCTGAAAAACTGTTTTTT. Protein: CSVGATGAEKLFF.

This chain links TRBV7-9 with TRBJ2-3; TRBD2 matches 8 bases. Germline V gives CDR1 SEHNR, CDR2 FQNEAQ (reference sequence). The CDR3 is made up of 14 amino acids. The J segment lost 4 bases and the V segment lost 3 bases, leaving 3 bases of the junction unmatched. The CDR3 region is CASSFTGGADTQYF. Here the CDR3 DNA reads TGTGCCAGCAGCTTTACCGGGGGGGCAGATACGCAGTATTTT.

The rearrangement uses TRBV30 and TRBJ2-7; D not certain. The CDR3 sequence is 14 residues long. Germline CDR1 is GTSNPN and CDR2 is SVGIG (reference sequence). V dropped 2 bases and J dropped 2 bases, with 13 bases sitting between them. CDR3 coding DNA: TGTGCCTGGAGTCCGCCAGGTGGTCCCTACGAGCAGTACTTC. Protein sequence: CAWSPPGGPYEQYF.

The V call is TRBV27, the J call TRBJ2-7; 7 positions match TRBD1. The length of the CDR3 is 15 residues. Losses at the gene ends were 4 bases for V and 3 bases for J; bases not matched to a gene: 9. Germline V CDR1 and CDR2: MNHEY, SMNVEV (reference sequence). The CDR3 region has the DNA TGTGCCAGCAGTTGGCCTTCCACAGGGGTCTACGAGCAGTACTTC. This sequence encodes CASSWPSTGVYEQYF.

J is TRBJ2-3 and V is TRBV5-4, with TRBD1 matching 11 bases. With V trimmed by 0 bases and J by 4 bases, 4 bases remained unmatched. The CDR3 contains 16 residues. The germline gives CDR1 SGHNT, CDR2 YYREEE (reference sequence). The CDR3 sequence is CASSLGDRGVADTQYF. The CDR3 DNA reads as TGTGCCAGCAGCTTGGGGGACAGGGGGGTTGCAGATACGCAGTATTTT.

J is TRBJ2-7 and V is TRBV7-9, with 11 bases fitting TRBD1. The trim removed 7 bases at V and 6 bases at J, leaving 14 bases unmatched. The CDR3 is 16 amino acids. The V gene's germline CDR1 is SEHNR and CDR2 FQNEAQ (reference sequence). In DNA, the CDR3 is TGTGCCAGCACCTACTTAGGGGGGACAGGGGGTGGCGAGCAGTACTTC. As protein: CASTYLGGTGGGEQYF.

CDR3 region: CASSGGIRETQYF. The CDR3 coding sequence is TGTGCCAGCAGCGGAGGCATAAGAGAGACCCAGTACTTC. The rearrangement links TRBV11-2 to TRBJ2-5, with D possibly matching TRBD2 (5 bases). The germline gives CDR1 SGHAT, CDR2 FQNNGV. The CDR3 extends over 13 amino acids. V shed 5 bases and J shed 4 bases, with 11 bases lying between them.

The table lists this clone with a count of one. The rearrangement joins TRBV19 to TRBJ2-6, with D maybe TRBD1 (6 bases). Germline values: CDR1 LNHDA, CDR2 SQIVND (reference sequence). The ends were cut back, 6 bases at V and 0 bases at J, with 12 bases in the middle. The CDR3 is made up of 16 amino acids. Written as DNA, the CDR3 is TGTGCCAGTAGACCGGGACACAACTCTGGGGCCAACGTCCTGACTTTC. Protein sequence: CASRPGHNSGANVLTF.

The chain uses TRBV4-3 and TRBJ2-7, with a tentative D call TRBD2 (6 bases). This CDR3 has 16 amino acids. Trimming shortened V by 4 bases and J by 0 bases, and 16 bases separated the two germline ends. Germline CDR1 and CDR2: LGHNA and YSLEER. Written as DNA, the CDR3 is TGCGCCAGCAGCCGCTCCCCCCGTAGCGGCTCCTACGAGCAGTACTTC. Encoded protein: CASSRSPRSGSYEQYF.

V usage is TRBV6-5 and J usage is TRBJ1-2, with D perhaps TRBD1 (5 bases). Trimming shortened V by 8 bases and J by 5 bases, and 15 bases separated the two germline ends. The length of the CDR3 is 13 residues. The germline CDR1 and CDR2 sequences are MNHEY and SVGAGI. The CDR3 here is CASSPTATYGYTF. CDR3 sequence (DNA): TGTGCCAGCTCCCCGACAGCTACATATGGCTACACCTTC.

This clone was counted a few times. The chain recombines TRBV6-5 with TRBJ1-2, with D tentatively TRBD1 (5 bases). Trimming stripped 6 bases from V and 2 bases from J, with 16 bases between. The CDR3 sequence is 15 residues long. The germline V gene has CDR1 MNHEY and CDR2 SVGAGI. The CDR3 DNA sequence: TGTGCCAGCAGGTCAGGGATGAGGTACAACTATGGCTACACCTTC. Protein product: CASRSGMRYNYGYTF.

V and J are TRBV27 and TRBJ2-1; 8 bases fit TRBD2. Germline V gives CDR1 MNHEY, CDR2 SMNVEV (reference sequence). This CDR3 spans 15 amino acids. The V gene end was trimmed by 6 bases and the J gene end by 7 bases; junction bases not matched to a gene: 11. The CDR3, as DNA: TGTGCCAGCAGGAAACTAGCGGTTCAGAAGAATGAGCAGTTCTTC. Encoded protein: CASRKLAVQKNEQFF.

This clone was counted a few times. The chain joins TRBV7-3 to TRBJ2-5, with 7 positions matching TRBD2. The germline V gene has CDR1 SGHTA and CDR2 FQGTGA. The CDR3 spans 16 residues. V was pared by 2 bases and J by 5 bases, with 11 bases of the junction left unmatched. CDR3 sequence: CASSLGSGGVGETQYF. The CDR3 DNA sequence: TGTGCCAGCAGCTTAGGGTCTGGGGGGGTCGGGGAGACCCAGTACTTC.

The V gene is TRBV28, the J gene TRBJ2-2; the match to TRBD2 covers 10 bases. The V and J ends lost 3 bases and 6 bases, in that order; junction bases with no gene match: 4. Germline V gives CDR1 MDHEN, CDR2 SYDVKM. The CDR3 is made up of 15 amino acids. The CDR3 protein is CASSLISGRAGELFF. The CDR3 region has the DNA TGTGCCAGCAGTTTGATCAGCGGGAGGGCCGGGGAGCTGTTTTTT.

This clone has just one count. The V and J genes are TRBV6-5 and TRBJ1-2; D might be TRBD1 (6 bases). Germline loops: CDR1 MNHEY, CDR2 SVGAGI. Trimming pared 5 bases from V and 4 bases from J, leaving 14 bases between. The CDR3 has 14 amino acids. The CDR3 DNA sequence: TGTGCCAGCAGTCCCCGACAGGTCGGCTATGGCTACACCTTC. Translating it yields CASSPRQVGYGYTF.

Only a few counts were recorded for this clone. V gene TRBV7-2 combines with J gene TRBJ2-1, with 11 bases lining up with TRBD2. V trimming: 5 bases; J trimming: 7 bases; junction bases outside the gene matches: 7. From germline, CDR1 is SGHTA and CDR2 FQGNSA. The CDR3 loop spans 15 amino acids. The chain's CDR3 is CASSHSGGGRNEQFF. In DNA, the CDR3 is TGTGCCAGCAGCCATAGCGGGGGGGGTCGAAATGAGCAGTTCTTC.

The rearrangement uses TRBV27 and TRBJ1-1; maybe TRBD1 (6 bases). There are 14 residues in the CDR3. CDR1 is MNHEY, CDR2 SMNVEV, per germline (reference sequence). V was trimmed by 6 bases and J by 1 base, leaving 12 bases between them. The CDR3 is CASRNREQNTEAFF. CDR3 DNA: TGTGCCAGCAGGAACAGGGAGCAGAACACTGAAGCTTTCTTT.

The V and J genes are TRBV18 and TRBJ1-1; D remains ambiguous. This CDR3 region has 14 residues. Trimming removed 5 bases from V and 1 base from J, with 11 bases in between. The V gene's germline CDR1 is KGHSH and CDR2 LQKENI. The CDR3 sequence is CASSSGRKNTEAFF. CDR3 nucleotide sequence: TGTGCCAGCTCATCCGGGAGAAAGAACACTGAAGCTTTCTTT.

This clone was seen more than once but under ten times. J is TRBJ1-1 and V is TRBV5-4, with 10 bases matching TRBD1. The CDR3 totals 15 residues. Trimming took 0 bases from V and 3 from J; bases not matched to a gene: 2. Per the germline V gene, CDR1 is SGHNT and CDR2 is YYREEE (reference sequence). In nucleotides, the CDR3 is TGTGCCAGCAGCTTGGCCGGGACAGGGGACACTGAAGCTTTCTTT. Residues: CASSLAGTGDTEAFF. The full variable domain, with the rest looked up from reference TRBV5-4 and TRBJ1-1, is ETGVTQSPTHLIKTRGQQVTLRCSSQSGHNTVSWYQQALGQGPQFIFQYYREEENGRGNFPPRFSGLQFPNYSSELNVNALELDDSALYLCASSLAGTGDTEAFFGQGTRLTVV.

The CDR3 spells CASAVTYGGTDTQYF. CDR3 nucleotides: TGTGCCAGTGCGGTAACATATGGAGGGACAGATACGCAGTATTTT. V gene TRBV27 combines with J gene TRBJ2-3, with D possibly TRBD2 on 6 matching bases. The ends were cut back, 9 bases at V and 3 bases at J, with 19 bases in the middle. The CDR3 has 15 residues. CDR1 and CDR2 from the germline V gene are MNHEY and SMNVEV (reference sequence).

V and J are TRBV28 and TRBJ1-2; D is possibly TRBD1 (6 bases). V was pared by 6 bases and J by 6 bases, with 20 bases between. Germline loops: CDR1 MDHEN, CDR2 SYDVKM. The CDR3 sequence is 15 residues long. The CDR3 here is CASSRDHTGTHGYTF. Here the CDR3 DNA reads TGTGCCAGCAGCCGGGACCATACAGGGACACATGGCTACACCTTC.

This chain uses TRBV5-5 with TRBJ2-7; D call uncertain. CDR1 and CDR2 from the germline V gene are SGHKS and YYEKEE (reference sequence). This CDR3 comprises 11 residues. V was pared by 2 bases and J by 6 bases, with 6 bases between. Here the CDR3 reads CASSFEAEQYF. DNA of the CDR3: TGTGCCAGCAGCTTTGAAGCCGAGCAGTACTTC.

In its sample, this clone was seen a few times. The J gene is TRBJ1-3, the V gene TRBV13; perhaps TRBD1 as D (5 bases). Germline V gene data show CDR1 as PRHDT and CDR2 as FYEKMQ (reference sequence). V was shortened by 7 bases and J by 4 bases, with 14 bases between the two germline ends. This CDR3 is built from 14 residues. In nucleotides, the CDR3 is TGTGCCAGCAAGAGACAGATAGGGGGAAACACCATATATTTT. This gives the protein CASKRQIGGNTIYF.

Only one count was recorded for this clone. The chain recombines TRBV27 with TRBJ2-1; TRBD1 matches 8 bases. This CDR3 has 16 residues. From germline, CDR1 is MNHEY and CDR2 SMNVEV (reference sequence). The ends lost 4 bases at V and 4 bases at J; junction bases unmatched: 9. The CDR3 region has the DNA TGTGCCAGCAGTTCGCGACAGGGGATGGTTTACAATGAGCAGTTCTTC. Protein: CASSSRQGMVYNEQFF.

The chain recombines TRBV2 with TRBJ2-2; D is unclear. The CDR3 covers 14 residues. The germline V gene encodes CDR1 SNHLY and CDR2 FYNNEI. With 8 bases removed from V and 5 bases from J, the gap between germline ends came to 15 bases. This chain's CDR3 is CASCHFIETGELFF. CDR3 coding DNA: TGTGCCAGCTGTCATTTTATTGAGACCGGGGAGCTGTTTTTT.

This chain uses TRBV9 with TRBJ2-1; TRBD2 matches at 9 bases. The V segment lost 1 base and the J segment 9 bases; nucleotides outside the gene matches: 8. Per germline, CDR1 SGDLS and CDR2 YYNGEE. This CDR3 region has 15 residues. The CDR3 loop is CASSVTGTSRLEQFF. CDR3 coding DNA: TGTGCCAGCAGCGTAACCGGGACTAGCAGGCTTGAGCAGTTCTTC.